The source of this T cell receptor (beta chain) is a study of blood T cell repertoires in COVID-19. Study-wide context: Both acute and convalescent COVID-19 samples were obtained from the United States, Italy and Spain.

Repertoires were generated with immunoSEQ multiplex PCR, while TCRdb's copy carries only in-frame clones and drops some. The sample has around 300,000 clones, roughly nine tenths seen once; the top ten hold roughly a tenth. Those who participated ranged in age from about 18 to 89 years and resided in roughly 26 US areas. Each recovered donor of Cohort 3 presented with two negative PCRs, clearance, or symptom resolution. The CDR3 is 17 residues long. V trimming: 6 bases; J trimming: 2 bases; junction bases outside the gene matches: 16. In germline, CDR1 is SNHLY, CDR2 FYNNEI. Sequenced input: PBMCs or T cells enriched from blood (not recorded which). The origin of this receptor is a woman aged 25 to 45 who had recovered from COVID-19. The chain carries TRBV2 and TRBJ2-7; 7 nucleotides align to TRBD1. The DNA of the CDR3 is TGTGCCAGCAGCCTGCCCCGGGGACAGCCTCAAACCTACGAGCAGTACTTC. Translation: CASSLPRGQPQTYEQYF. Full variable domain (outside the CDR3, taken from reference TRBV2 and TRBJ2-7): EPEVTQTPSHQVTQMGQEVILRCVPISNHLYFYWYRQILGQKVEFLVSFYNNEISEKSEIFDDQFSVERPDGSNFTLKIRSTKLEDSAMYFCASSLPRGQPQTYEQYFGPGTRLTVT.